One sample yielded the 27 T cell receptor beta chains listed below, sequenced in a study of cytomegalovirus exposure and HLA in healthy donors. PCR was performed using 60 Vbeta and 13 Jbeta primers. Sequencing was performed with immunoSEQ multiplex PCR; in TCRdb, only in-frame clones are kept and a portion is missing. Counted here are 90,000 to 120,000 clones, around 77% occurring once; the ten biggest clones make up 4.2%. Material: PBMCs. Source of these receptors: a male donor in good health and CMV-seronegative.

The chain carries TRBV28 and TRBJ2-7; 10 nucleotides match TRBD1. This CDR3 comprises 15 residues. CDR1 and CDR2 from the germline V gene are MDHEN and SYDVKM. Germline trimming cut 3 bases from V and 0 bases from J; bases unmatched to any gene: 2. In nucleotides, the CDR3 is TGTGCCAGCAGTTTGGGGACAGGGGTCTCCTACGAGCAGTACTTC. It is translated as CASSLGTGVSYEQYF.

This clone has more than one count but fewer than ten. This chain connects TRBV9 to TRBJ2-3; possible D gene TRBD2, 5 bases. V lost 3 bases to trimming and J lost 0 bases, with 8 bases between them. The CDR3 runs 14 residues. Germline V lookup: CDR1 SGDLS, CDR2 YYNGEE. The CDR3 nucleotides are TGTGCCAGCAGCGGGACTTCTAGCACAGATACGCAGTATTTT. Protein product: CASSGTSSTDTQYF.

The rearrangement joins TRBV2 to TRBJ2-7; TRBD2 aligns across 7 bases. The CDR3 is 13 amino acids. Germline V lookup: CDR1 SNHLY, CDR2 FYNNEI. V trimming: 7 bases; J trimming: 1 base; junction bases outside the gene matches: 4. The CDR3 DNA reads as TGTGCCAGCATTTTAGCGGGTTCCTACGAGCAGTACTTC. This translates into CASILAGSYEQYF. Based on the CDR3 plus reference TRBV2 and TRBJ2-7, the full variable domain is EPEVTQTPSHQVTQMGQEVILRCVPISNHLYFYWYRQILGQKVEFLVSFYNNEISEKSEIFDDQFSVERPDGSNFTLKIRSTKLEDSAMYFCASILAGSYEQYFGPGTRLTVT.

The rearrangement uses TRBV28 and TRBJ1-4; TRBD1 matches at 7 bases. Germline lookup yields CDR1 MDHEN and CDR2 SYDVKM. V dropped 6 bases and J dropped 0; count of bases not matched to a gene: 4. This CDR3 comprises 15 residues. CDR3 nucleotide sequence: TGTGCCAGCAGCATAGGGGGCGCAACTAATGAAAAACTGTTTTTT. Protein: CASSIGGATNEKLFF.

The chain uses TRBV14 and TRBJ1-2; 7 nucleotides align to TRBD1. This CDR3 contains 13 residues. Trimming removed 3 bases from V and 5 bases from J; junction bases left unmatched: 3. Germline V gives CDR1 SGHDN, CDR2 FVKESK. The CDR3 region is CASSQTQGYGYTF. For the CDR3, the DNA is TGTGCCAGCAGCCAGACACAGGGGTATGGCTACACCTTC.

The chain is built from TRBV5-4 and TRBJ2-3, with 9 bases aligning to TRBD2. The V gene's germline CDR1 is SGHNT and CDR2 YYREEE (reference sequence). V lost 4 bases and J lost 1; bases outside the gene matches: 4. The CDR3 is made up of 15 amino acids. The CDR3 sequence: CASSRGGGGTDTQYF. CDR3 nucleotide sequence: TGTGCCAGCAGCCGGGGCGGGGGGGGCACAGATACGCAGTATTTT.

Turning to this clone: Different DNA sequences within this sample yield the same CDR3. The genes are TRBV5-1 and TRBJ1-1, with TRBD1 matching over 7 bases. CDR3 length equals 14 residues. V lost 2 bases, J lost 4 bases, and 5 bases stayed unmatched. The germline CDR1 and CDR2 sequences are SGHRS and YFSETQ. DNA for the CDR3: TGCGCCAGCAGCTTTAGGGGGCCGGGCACTGAAGCTTTCTTT. As protein: CASSFRGPGTEAFF.

The chain is built from TRBV7-2 and TRBJ2-2; 7 bases agree with TRBD1. J gave up 6 bases and V 8 bases, and 6 bases lay outside the gene matches. The CDR3 totals 13 residues. Germline-derived CDR1 and CDR2 are SGHTA and FQGNSA. CDR3 DNA sequence: TGTGCCAGCGGTTACAGGGGCGCCGGGGAGCTGTTTTTT. It yields the protein CASGYRGAGELFF.

This rearrangement joins TRBV21-1 to TRBJ2-1; TRBD2 reflects the table's D call only, with no check against the DNA. TRBV21-1 is reported as a pseudogene. The CDR3 covers 16 residues. In nucleotides, the CDR3 is TGTGCCAGCAGCTTGATTGGCGGGTCGAGGTGCAATGAGCAGTTCTTC. Residues: CASSLIGGSRCNEQFF.

The chain joins TRBV5-1 to TRBJ1-1, with a weak D call TRBD1 (5 bases). The V end lost 0 bases, the J end lost 6 bases, and 12 bases lay between the germline ends. Germline V CDR1 and CDR2: SGHRS, YFSETQ. CDR3 length equals 14 residues. In DNA form, the CDR3 reads TGCGCCAGCAGCTTGGCACCAGGAGGGGCTGAAGCTTTCTTT. Translated, it gives CASSLAPGGAEAFF.

The V and J genes are TRBV28 and TRBJ1-1; unclear D gene. From germline, CDR1 is MDHEN and CDR2 SYDVKM. CDR3 length: 12 residues. V was trimmed by 2 bases and J by 7 bases, leaving 8 bases between them. CDR3 sequence (DNA): TGTGCCAGCAGTTTAAGTTCGCGTGAAGCTTTCTTT. It specifies CASSLSSREAFF.

The DNA for the CDR3 is TGTGCCAGCAGCAGGGAGGCCTATGGCTACACCTTC. It yields the protein CASSREAYGYTF. The chain joins TRBV6-1 to TRBJ1-2, with D perhaps TRBD1 (5 bases). Per the germline V gene, CDR1 is MNHNS and CDR2 is SASEGT. The germline V and J ends were trimmed by 6 bases and 4 bases, with 9 bases remaining between them. The CDR3 loop spans 12 amino acids.

This chain connects TRBV19 to TRBJ1-2; D remains unclear. The germline V gene has CDR1 LNHDA and CDR2 SQIVND (reference sequence). The CDR3 has 15 amino acids. V lost 7 bases, J lost 0 bases, and 15 bases lay in between. The CDR3 sequence: CASTPGVLSNYGYTF. CDR3 in DNA: TGTGCCAGTACCCCAGGCGTGCTATCTAACTATGGCTACACCTTC.

The chain combines TRBV2 with TRBJ2-7; 7 bases align to TRBD2. Trimming removed 4 bases from V and 3 bases from J; junction bases left unmatched: 6. Germline values: CDR1 SNHLY, CDR2 FYNNEI. The CDR3 has 14 amino acids. CDR3 loop: CASSVYGEGYEQYF. CDR3 DNA sequence: TGTGCCAGCAGTGTTTATGGGGAGGGCTACGAGCAGTACTTC.

The chain uses TRBV18 and TRBJ2-5, with D tentatively TRBD2 (8 bases). The CDR3 loop spans 20 amino acids. CDR1 and CDR2 (germline): KGHSH, LQKENI. Between the trimmed V and J ends, which lost 1 base and 2 bases, there was a span of 26 bases. CDR3 nucleotides: TGTGCCAGCTCACCACTCCGACAGGGCAAACGAGCGGGAGAGCAAGAGACCCAGTACTTC. Protein: CASSPLRQGKRAGEQETQYF.

The rearrangement joins TRBV5-1 to TRBJ2-1, with D possibly being TRBD2 (6 bases). Germline values: CDR1 SGHRS, CDR2 YFSETQ. This CDR3 contains 16 residues. V lost 1 base, J lost 6 bases, and 17 bases lay in between. Here the CDR3 reads CASSLPQSGGTNEQFF. The CDR3 DNA sequence: TGCGCCAGCAGCTTGCCTCAAAGTGGAGGGACCAATGAGCAGTTCTTC.

The chain has TRBV14 and TRBJ1-2, with 8 bases aligning to TRBD1. Losses at the gene ends were 4 bases for V and 4 bases for J; bases not matched to a gene: 2. This CDR3 region has 13 residues. Germline CDR1 and CDR2: SGHDN and FVKESK. CDR3 sequence reads: CASSRTGFYGYTF. The CDR3 nucleotides are TGTGCCAGCAGCCGGACAGGGTTCTATGGCTACACCTTC.

The chain combines TRBV7-9 with TRBJ1-4, with 7 positions matching TRBD1. After removal of 4 bases from V and 7 bases from J, the junction contained 6 bases not matched to a gene. Germline-derived CDR1 and CDR2 are SEHNR and FQNEAQ (reference sequence). CDR3 length equals 14 residues. This chain's CDR3 is CASSSTGAIEKLFF. The DNA for the CDR3 is TGTGCCAGCAGCTCTACAGGGGCGATTGAAAAACTGTTTTTT.

This sequence joins TRBV27 and TRBJ1-2; TRBD1 agrees at 11 bases. Losses at the gene ends were 5 bases for V and 4 bases for J; bases not matched to a gene: 6. The germline V gene encodes CDR1 MNHEY and CDR2 SMNVEV (reference sequence). The CDR3 contains 15 residues. This chain's CDR3 is CASSPRTGGGYGYTF. The CDR3 region has the DNA TGTGCCAGCAGTCCGAGGACAGGGGGCGGCTATGGCTACACCTTC.

The V gene is TRBV27, the J gene TRBJ2-3, with TRBD1 as a possible D gene (5 bases). This CDR3 has 11 residues. Trimming shortened V by 8 bases and J by 2 bases, and 5 bases separated the two germline ends. Per the germline V gene, CDR1 is MNHEY and CDR2 is SMNVEV (reference sequence). The DNA for the CDR3 is TGTGCCAGCGGGGCCACAGATACGCAGTATTTT. This sequence encodes CASGATDTQYF.

The V call is TRBV5-1, the J call TRBJ2-1; TRBD2 aligns across 8 bases. This CDR3 is 16 amino acids long. From germline, CDR1 is SGHRS and CDR2 YFSETQ. The V segment lost 2 bases and the J segment 0 bases; nucleotides outside the gene matches: 4. The CDR3 bases are TGCGCCAGCAGCTTAACTAGCGGACGCTCCTACAATGAGCAGTTCTTC. This gives the protein CASSLTSGRSYNEQFF.

J is TRBJ2-7 and V is TRBV28; 8 bases map to TRBD1. Per germline, CDR1 MDHEN and CDR2 SYDVKM. The CDR3 runs to 14 residues. The J segment lost 2 bases and the V segment lost 2 bases, leaving 2 bases of the junction unmatched. This CDR3 reads CASSLQGATYEQYF. CDR3 sequence (DNA): TGTGCCAGCAGTTTACAGGGGGCGACCTACGAGCAGTACTTC.

The V and J genes are TRBV19 and TRBJ2-1, with 7 bases matching TRBD1. The CDR3 is 14 amino acids. The germline gives CDR1 LNHDA, CDR2 SQIVND (reference sequence). Trimming cost V 7 bases and J 8 bases; bases outside gene matches: 11. Here the CDR3 reads CASTVQGVIDEQFF. The CDR3 nucleotides read TGTGCCAGTACGGTGCAGGGGGTTATCGATGAGCAGTTCTTC.

Only a few counts were recorded for this clone. V gene TRBV4-1 combines with J gene TRBJ1-4; 10 bases are a match to TRBD1. Germline loops: CDR1 MGHRA, CDR2 YSYEKL. After removal of 1 base from V and 7 bases from J, the junction contained 3 bases not matched to a gene. This CDR3 is built from 15 residues. The CDR3 spells CASSQGTGGFEKLFF. In DNA form, the CDR3 reads TGCGCCAGCAGCCAAGGGACAGGGGGATTTGAAAAACTGTTTTTT.

The chain links TRBV11-2 to TRBJ1-2, with D perhaps matching TRBD1 (5 bases). Germline lookup yields CDR1 SGHAT and CDR2 FQNNGV. The CDR3 extends over 15 amino acids. Trimming removed 1 base at V and 4 bases at J, with 13 bases between. CDR3 DNA: TGTGCCAGCAGCTTAGTACGCAGGGCCCCCTATGGCTACACCTTC. It codes for CASSLVRRAPYGYTF.

This clone was counted only a few times. The chain recombines TRBV29-1 with TRBJ2-2; 14 bases agree with TRBD2. V shed 6 bases, J shed 3 bases, and the junction held 3 bases outside the gene matches. Germline CDR1 reads SQVTM; CDR2 reads ANQGSEA. This CDR3 has 15 residues. The CDR3 DNA reads TGCAGCGTCCGACTAGCGGGAGGGGACACCGGGGAGCTGTTTTTT. It specifies CSVRLAGGDTGELFF.

The rearrangement uses TRBV5-4 and TRBJ1-1; perhaps TRBD1 as D (6 bases). The germline gives CDR1 SGHNT, CDR2 YYREEE (reference sequence). The CDR3 is 15 residues long. V lost 4 bases to trimming and J lost 0 bases, with 13 bases between them. The CDR3 loop is CASSPAQGLNTEAFF. As DNA, the CDR3 is TGTGCCAGCAGCCCGGCCCAGGGGCTGAACACTGAAGCTTTCTTT.